What follows are 8 T cell receptor beta chains derived from one specimen sequenced in a study of blood T cell repertoires in COVID-19. Some clones are missing from TCRdb's copy, which holds only in-frame ones; the method was immunoSEQ multiplex PCR. The repertoire holds under 200,000 clones, about four fifths seen once, with more than 3% in the top ten. Sequenced input: PBMCs or T cells enriched from blood (not recorded which). Receptor source: a woman aged 60-70 years who had recovered from COVID-19.

J is TRBJ1-2 and V is TRBV19; TRBD1 matches 7 bases. The germline CDR1 and CDR2 sequences are LNHDA and SQIVND (reference sequence). V gave up 3 bases and J gave up 4 bases; unmatched junction bases: 8. The CDR3 has 15 amino acids. CDR3 sequence: CASSIGPGQSYGYTF. CDR3 bases: TGTGCCAGTAGTATTGGTCCGGGACAGTCCTATGGCTACACCTTC. Looking up the rest from reference TRBV19 and TRBJ1-2 gives the full variable domain: DGGITQSPKYLFRKEGQNVTLSCEQNLNHDAMYWYRQDPGQGLRLIYYSQIVNDFQKGDIAEGYSVSREKKESFPLTVTSAQKNPTAFYLCASSIGPGQSYGYTFGSGTRLTVV.

CDR3 in DNA: TGCAGTGCTGGGGACTTCGGCGAGCAGTTCTTC. Translation gives CSAGDFGEQFF. This chain joins TRBV20-1 and TRBJ2-1; a possible D gene is TRBD2 (6 bases). CDR1 is DFQATT, CDR2 SNEGSKA, per germline (reference sequence). V lost 5 bases, J lost 10 bases, and 12 bases lay in between. The CDR3 has 11 amino acids.

V gene TRBV14 combines with J gene TRBJ2-2; 11 nucleotides agree with TRBD1. Germline CDR1 is SGHDN and CDR2 is FVKESK. CDR3 length: 18 amino acids. The ends lost 3 bases at V and 7 bases at J; junction bases unmatched: 13. Written as DNA, the CDR3 is TGTGCCAGCAGCCAGTTTTCGGACAGGGGGCGAATGGTCGGGGAGCTGTTTTTT. This translates into CASSQFSDRGRMVGELFF.

This clone was seen a handful of times. The chain employs TRBV4-1 and TRBJ2-7; 8 nucleotides match TRBD1. The V and J ends lost 1 base and 6 bases, in that order; junction bases with no gene match: 5. Germline CDR1 and CDR2: MGHRA and YSYEKL. The CDR3 loop spans 14 amino acids. The CDR3 reads CASSQVAGGFEQYF. Here the CDR3 DNA reads TGCGCCAGCAGCCAAGTGGCAGGGGGCTTCGAGCAGTACTTC.

The chain recombines TRBV28 with TRBJ2-3; 12 bases line up with TRBD2. The CDR3 length is 19 residues. After removal of 2 bases from V and 6 bases from J, the junction contained 15 bases not matched to a gene. Germline-derived CDR1 and CDR2 are MDHEN and SYDVKM. The CDR3 nucleotides read TGTGCCAGCAGTTTAGCAGATGACGTGACTAGCGGGGGCCAGGATACGCAGTATTTT. Translation gives CASSLADDVTSGGQDTQYF.

The chain is built from TRBV7-8 and TRBJ2-3; D might be TRBD2 (5 bases). Trimming left V 10 bases short and J 2 bases short, with 13 bases between. The germline V gene encodes CDR1 SGHVS and CDR2 FQNEAQ. The CDR3 is 13 amino acids. The CDR3 nucleotides are TGTGCCACCCGGAGCGGCCTCACAGATACGCAGTATTTT. The encoded protein is CATRSGLTDTQYF.

The gene calls are TRBV19 and TRBJ1-5; D ambiguous. This CDR3 region has 14 residues. Germline CDR1 reads LNHDA; CDR2 reads SQIVND (reference sequence). Trimming left V 3 bases short and J 4 bases short, with 10 bases between. CDR3 coding DNA: TGTGCCAGTAGTATCCTTGGGCCGAATCAGCCCCAGCATTTT. It is translated as CASSILGPNQPQHF.

The J gene is TRBJ2-7, the V gene TRBV5-1; 11 positions agree with TRBD1. CDR3 length equals 14 residues. Trimming took 0 bases from V and 11 from J; bases not matched to a gene: 7. Germline V gene data show CDR1 as SGHRS and CDR2 as YFSETQ. CDR3 sequence: CASSLESGQGGKYF. The CDR3 region has the DNA TGCGCCAGCAGCTTGGAATCGGGACAGGGGGGGAAGTACTTC.